This TCR beta chain stems from a study of shared clonotypes between healthy human individuals. Sequenced by immunoSEQ multiplex PCR; TCRdb stores in-frame clones only, minus some. The sample contains over 700,000 clones, approximately 77% of which appear only once. The germline V gene has CDR1 SGHNT and CDR2 YYREEE (reference sequence). There are 16 residues in the CDR3. Trimming removed 4 bases from V and 0 bases from J; junction bases left unmatched: 8. The chain links TRBV5-4 to TRBJ2-3; the match to TRBD1 covers 7 bases. The sequence was collected from a woman younger than 45 in good health. Specimen: memory CD4+ T cells sorted from blood. The sample's subset: CD45RA-negative fraction. The CDR3 is CASSVTRDSSTDTQYF. The CDR3 DNA reads as TGTGCCAGCAGCGTTACCCGGGACAGCAGCACAGATACGCAGTATTTT.